This is a list of T cell receptor beta chains from one sample in a study of shared clonotypes between healthy human individuals. The protocol was immunoSEQ multiplex PCR, while the TCRdb copy is restricted to in-frame clones and leaves out a portion. The table lists some 490,000 clones, approximately 84% of them singletons. The sequenced material came from PBMCs. The receptors stem from a woman aged 40 to 55 in good health. Some clones in this sample may be carry-over from other donors' samples. Each CDR3 is given with its conserved first and last residue. The D gene is left open where the match is weak. Expanded clones are given a class, and other clones once, few, many or no size at all.

d_call	clone_size	j_call	v_call	cdr3_aa	cdr3_nt
NA	NA	TRBJ1-1	TRBV7-3	CASSFGMLNTEAFF	TGTGCCAGCAGCTTCGGGATGTTGAACACTGAAGCTTTCTTT
TRBD2	once	TRBJ2-5	TRBV9	CASSVAGGSETQYF	TGTGCCAGCAGCGTAGCAGGCGGGAGTGAGACCCAGTACTTC
TRBD1	NA	TRBJ2-3	TRBV28	CASGDSGPDTQYF	TGTGCCAGCGGGGACAGCGGACCAGATACGCAGTATTTT
NA	NA	TRBJ2-2	TRBV9	CASSVVPTANTGELFF	TGTGCCAGCAGCGTAGTCCCGACAGCGAACACCGGGGAGCTGTTTTTT
TRBD1	NA	TRBJ2-7	TRBV6-6	CASSPQGGTYEQYF	TGTGCCAGCAGTCCACAGGGGGGAACCTACGAGCAGTACTTC
TRBD1	NA	TRBJ1-5	TRBV28	CASRLTGDNQPQHF	TGTGCCAGCAGGCTGACAGGGGACAATCAGCCCCAGCATTTT
NA	NA	TRBJ2-1	TRBV5-1	CASSLDGISNNEQFF	TGCGCCAGCAGCTTGGACGGAATTAGCAACAATGAGCAGTTCTTC
NA	NA	TRBJ2-1	TRBV5-8	CASSRRFNEQFF	TGTGCCAGCAGCAGGAGATTCAATGAGCAGTTCTTC
TRBD1	once	TRBJ2-2	TRBV6-1	CASSERQGGTGELFF	TGTGCCAGCAGTGAACGACAGGGGGGCACCGGGGAGCTGTTTTTT
NA	NA	TRBJ2-7	TRBV6-5	CASSGRAYEQYF	TGTGCCAGCTCCGGCAGGGCCTACGAGCAGTACTTC
TRBD1	NA	TRBJ2-7	TRBV5-1	CASSLGGTGYEQYF	TGCGCCAGCAGCTTAGGGGGGACAGGCTACGAGCAGTACTTC
NA	NA	TRBJ1-5	TRBV19	CASSTSFSNQPQHF	TGTGCCAGTAGTACGTCCTTTAGCAATCAGCCCCAGCATTTT
NA	NA	TRBJ1-1	TRBV19	CASSIGTMSTEAFF	TGTGCCAGTAGTATCGGAACCATGAGCACTGAAGCTTTCTTT
TRBD2	NA	TRBJ2-1	TRBV2	CATGGDPRYNEQFF	TGTGCCACTGGGGGGGATCCGAGATACAATGAGCAGTTCTTC
NA	NA	TRBJ1-1	TRBV18	CASSPTWNTEAFF	TGTGCCAGCTCACCGACGTGGAACACTGAAGCTTTCTTT
TRBD2	NA	TRBJ2-5	TRBV19	CASSIGSGEETQYF	TGTGCCAGTAGTATAGGGAGCGGGGAAGAGACCCAGTACTTC
NA	NA	TRBJ1-2	TRBV7-9	CASSWGPQDFYGYTF	TGTGCCAGCAGCTGGGGCCCACAGGACTTCTATGGCTACACCTTC
NA	NA	TRBJ1-1	TRBV9	CASSVGGVITEAFF	TGTGCCAGCAGCGTAGGAGGGGTAATTACTGAAGCTTTCTTT
NA	NA	TRBJ2-1	TRBV7-2	CASSLSVGRGFDEQFF	TGTGCCAGCAGCTTATCTGTAGGGAGGGGGTTTGATGAGCAGTTCTTC
NA	NA	TRBJ2-3	TRBV4-3	CASSRKLRGEGTDTQYF	TGCGCCAGCAGCCGAAAGCTTAGGGGGGAGGGCACAGATACGCAGTATTTT
NA	few	TRBJ1-2	TRBV27	CASSPRQANYGYTF	TGTGCCAGCAGCCCCCGACAGGCTAACTATGGCTACACCTTC
NA	few	TRBJ1-4	TRBV5-5	CASSLGGEKLFF	TGTGCCAGCAGCTTGGGCGGAGAAAAACTGTTTTTT
NA	NA	TRBJ2-1	TRBV4-1	CASSQDNRGRWNEQFF	TGCGCCAGCAGCCAAGATAACCGGGGCAGATGGAATGAGCAGTTCTTC
NA	NA	TRBJ1-1	TRBV7-8	CASSPTSQRRTALNTEAFF	TGTGCCAGCAGCCCAACGTCCCAGAGGAGGACAGCTCTGAACACTGAAGCTTTCTTT
NA	NA	TRBJ2-7	TRBV2	CASQLGRGEQYF	TGTGCCAGCCAGCTAGGGCGAGGCGAGCAGTACTTC
NA	NA	TRBJ2-3	TRBV15	CATSLGPYSTDTQYF	TGTGCCACCAGTCTGGGGCCCTACAGCACAGATACGCAGTATTTT
NA	NA	TRBJ1-5	TRBV19	CAVGGRNQRVAGGQPQHF	TGTGCCGTCGGGGGGCGTAATCAACGAGTAGCCGGGGGTCAGCCCCAGCATTTT
NA	NA	TRBJ2-1	TRBV7-3	CASSGERSSYNEQFF	TGTGCCAGCAGCGGAGAGCGGAGCTCCTACAATGAGCAGTTCTTC
NA	NA	TRBJ2-2	TRBV6-6	CASSYGTGGTGELFF	TGTGCCAGCAGTTACGGGACGGGTGGGACCGGGGAGCTGTTTTTT
NA	NA	TRBJ2-1	TRBV27	CASSLGQGFNEQFF	TGTGCCAGCAGTTTAGGGCAGGGCTTCAATGAGCAGTTCTTC
NA	NA	TRBJ1-3	TRBV5-8	CASSWAGGSRSGNTIYF	TGTGCCAGCAGCTGGGCGGGGGGCTCCCGCTCTGGAAACACCATATATTTT
NA	NA	TRBJ2-7	TRBV7-9	CASSPLDKQYEQYF	TGTGCCAGCAGCCCCTTGGACAAGCAATACGAGCAGTACTTC
NA	NA	TRBJ2-3	TRBV27	CASSLRGPDTQYF	TGTGCCAGCAGTTTGCGGGGACCAGATACGCAGTATTTT
TRBD2	NA	TRBJ2-3	TRBV19	CASSGGLARSTDTQYF	TGTGCCAGTAGTGGTGGACTAGCGAGAAGCACAGATACGCAGTATTTT
NA	NA	TRBJ2-7	TRBV2	CASWRVESYEQYF	TGTGCCAGCTGGAGGGTTGAATCCTACGAGCAGTACTTC
NA	NA	TRBJ2-7	TRBV4-1	CASSPSGGREVYEQYF	TGCGCCAGCAGCCCCTCGGGGGGCAGGGAAGTTTACGAGCAGTACTTC
NA	NA	TRBJ2-1	TRBV12-5	CASGPEGSNEQFF	TGTGCTAGTGGCCCTGAGGGGAGCAATGAGCAGTTCTTC
NA	NA	TRBJ1-1	TRBV28	CASSSIGDIKGNTEAFF	TGTGCCAGCAGCTCGATAGGGGACATAAAGGGGAACACTGAAGCTTTCTTT
NA	NA	TRBJ2-5	TRBV6-1	CASRIEYQETQYF	TGTGCCAGCAGGATCGAGTACCAAGAGACCCAGTACTTC
TRBD1	few	TRBJ2-1	TRBV10-3	CAIGQGPPNEQFF	TGTGCCATCGGACAGGGCCCTCCTAATGAGCAGTTCTTC
TRBD1	NA	TRBJ1-2	TRBV10-3	CAISESRWTGGGYTF	TGTGCCATCAGTGAGTCCCGGTGGACAGGGGGTGGCTACACCTTC
NA	NA	TRBJ2-2	TRBV7-2	CASSFGTSQTTGELFF	TGTGCCAGCAGCTTCGGTACTAGCCAAACCACCGGGGAGCTGTTTTTT
TRBD2	few	TRBJ2-7	TRBV7-8	CASSSRLAATYEQYF	TGTGCCAGCAGCTCACGACTAGCGGCTACCTACGAGCAGTACTTC
NA	NA	TRBJ2-6	TRBV11-2	CASSLDRVSGANVLTF	TGTGCCAGCAGCTTAGATAGGGTTTCTGGGGCCAACGTCCTGACTTTC
TRBD2	NA	TRBJ2-5	TRBV5-1	CASSPFLAGEETQYF	TGCGCCAGCAGCCCCTTTTTGGCGGGAGAAGAGACCCAGTACTTC
NA	NA	TRBJ1-5	TRBV30	CAWSATGTQPQHF	TGTGCCTGGAGTGCCACAGGGACCCAGCCCCAGCATTTT
TRBD1	NA	TRBJ1-1	TRBV4-1	CASSLRQGLNTEAFF	TGCGCCAGCAGCCTTCGACAGGGGCTGAACACTGAAGCTTTCTTT
NA	NA	TRBJ1-1	TRBV5-6	CASSLGRDTEAFF	TGTGCCAGCAGCTTGGGGAGAGACACTGAAGCTTTCTTT
TRBD1	NA	TRBJ2-7	TRBV29-1	CSVSGTGSYEQYF	TGCAGCGTCTCCGGGACAGGGTCCTACGAGCAGTACTTC
NA	once	TRBJ2-7	TRBV6-6	CASSYGRPTDEQYF	TGTGCCAGCAGTTATGGACGTCCCACTGACGAGCAGTACTTC
NA	NA	TRBJ2-5	TRBV9	CASGQGETQYF	TGTGCCAGCGGTCAGGGGGAGACCCAGTACTTC
NA	once	TRBJ1-2	TRBV28	CASSLTGNGYTF	TGTGCCAGCAGTTTAACAGGGAATGGCTACACCTTC
NA	once	TRBJ1-4	TRBV7-8	CASSSSRHANEKLFF	TGTGCCAGCAGTTCGTCGCGTCACGCTAATGAAAAACTGTTTTTT
TRBD1	once	TRBJ1-5	TRBV7-2	CASRQGVGKPQHF	TGTGCCAGCAGGCAGGGGGTGGGGAAGCCCCAGCATTTT
NA	NA	TRBJ1-1	TRBV11-3	CASSSPEWIRDTEAFF	TGTGCCAGCAGCTCCCCTGAGTGGATTCGGGACACTGAAGCTTTCTTT
NA	NA	TRBJ2-1	TRBV27	CASSPLQLARRYNEQFF	TGTGCCAGCAGTCCCCTCCAACTAGCTCGACGCTACAATGAGCAGTTCTTC
NA	few	TRBJ1-1	TRBV30	CAWSDQHTEAFF	TGTGCCTGGAGCGATCAGCACACTGAAGCTTTCTTT
TRBD1	NA	TRBJ1-6	TRBV6-5	CASRDRQGSSPLHF	TGTGCCAGCAGAGATCGACAGGGAAGCTCACCCCTCCACTTT
TRBD1	once	TRBJ2-3	TRBV28	CASSLQGARTDTQYF	TGTGCCAGCAGTTTACAGGGGGCGCGAACAGATACGCAGTATTTT
TRBD2	NA	TRBJ2-1	TRBV7-7	CASSLVAGDLISEQFF	TGTGCCAGCAGCTTAGTAGCGGGAGACTTGATTAGTGAGCAGTTCTTC